This paragraph covers one TCR beta chain sequence. The sample comes from a study of shared clonotypes between healthy human individuals. In germline, CDR1 is LGHNA, CDR2 YNFKEQ. The length of the CDR3 is 15 residues. Deletions cut 1 base from V and 7 bases from J, with 14 bases between. Positive CCR7 selection of CD45RO-negative cells yielded the naive CD8 cells, and terminally differentiated effector memory CD45RA+ cells were excluded. Using immunoSEQ multiplex PCR, the repertoire was profiled, and TCRdb retains in-frame clones only, with some absent. The repertoire holds hundreds of thousands of clones, with around 90% as singletons.

This sequence originates from a man under 40 in good health. This chain links TRBV4-2 with TRBJ2-1; D may be TRBD1 (5 bases). Sequencing was performed on naive CD8+ T cells sorted from blood. The CDR3 nucleotides read TGTGCCAGCAGCCAAGCGCAGGGAATGGAAAATGAGCAGTTCTTC. Its protein product is CASSQAQGMENEQFF.